This TCR beta chain derives from a study of blood T cell repertoires in COVID-19. TCRdb's table, derived via immunoSEQ multiplex PCR, lists solely in-frame clones and lacks some. The sample holds roughly 250,000 clones, roughly nine tenths seen once. The CDR3 runs 12 residues. Deletions cut 9 bases from V and 8 bases from J, with 13 bases between. Germline V gene data show CDR1 as KGHDR and CDR2 as SFDVKD. The chain joins TRBV24-1 to TRBJ1-5; weak D call: TRBD1 (5 bases). Sequences were obtained from peripheral blood. This TCR derives from a woman aged 25 to 45 with COVID-19, enrolled during active disease. DNA for the CDR3: TGTGCCACCCCAAACCGGGGGGAGCCCCAGCATTTT. As protein: CATPNRGEPQHF.